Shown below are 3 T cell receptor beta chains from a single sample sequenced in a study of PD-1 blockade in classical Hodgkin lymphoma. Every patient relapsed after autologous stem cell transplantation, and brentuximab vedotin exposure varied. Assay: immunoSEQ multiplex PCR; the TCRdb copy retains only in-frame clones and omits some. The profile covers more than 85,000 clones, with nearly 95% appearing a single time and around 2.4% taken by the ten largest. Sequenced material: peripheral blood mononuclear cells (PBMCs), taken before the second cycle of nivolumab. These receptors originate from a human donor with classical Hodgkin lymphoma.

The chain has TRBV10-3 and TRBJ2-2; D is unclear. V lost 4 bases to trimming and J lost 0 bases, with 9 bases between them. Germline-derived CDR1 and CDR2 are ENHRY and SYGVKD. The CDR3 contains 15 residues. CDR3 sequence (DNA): TGTGCCATCAGTGTGTACGACGCGAACACCGGGGAGCTGTTTTTT. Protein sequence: CAISVYDANTGELFF.

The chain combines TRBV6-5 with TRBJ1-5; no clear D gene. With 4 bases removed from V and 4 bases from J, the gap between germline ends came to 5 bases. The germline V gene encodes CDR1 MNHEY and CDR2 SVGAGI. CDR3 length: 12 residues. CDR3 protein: CASSFRNQPQHF. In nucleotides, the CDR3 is TGTGCCAGCAGTTTTCGGAATCAGCCCCAGCATTTT.

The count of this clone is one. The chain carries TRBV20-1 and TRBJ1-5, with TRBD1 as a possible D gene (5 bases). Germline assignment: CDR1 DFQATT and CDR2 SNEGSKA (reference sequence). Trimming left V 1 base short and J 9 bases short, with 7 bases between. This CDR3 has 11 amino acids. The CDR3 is CSARGGGPQHF. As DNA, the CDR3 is TGCAGTGCTAGAGGGGGGGGGCCCCAGCATTTT.